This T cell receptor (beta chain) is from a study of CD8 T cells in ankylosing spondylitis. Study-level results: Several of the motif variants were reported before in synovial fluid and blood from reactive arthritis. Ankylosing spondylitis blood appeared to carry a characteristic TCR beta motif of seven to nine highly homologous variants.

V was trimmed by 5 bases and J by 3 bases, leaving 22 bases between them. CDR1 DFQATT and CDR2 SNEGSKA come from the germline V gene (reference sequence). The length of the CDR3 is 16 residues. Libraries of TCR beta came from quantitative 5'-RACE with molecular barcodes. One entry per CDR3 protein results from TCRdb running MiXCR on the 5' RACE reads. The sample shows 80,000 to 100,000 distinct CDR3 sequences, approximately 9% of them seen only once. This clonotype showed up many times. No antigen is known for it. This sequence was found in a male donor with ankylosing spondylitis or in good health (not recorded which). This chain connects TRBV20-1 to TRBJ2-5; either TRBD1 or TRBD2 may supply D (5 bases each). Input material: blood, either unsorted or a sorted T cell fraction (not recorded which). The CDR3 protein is CSAGPTRRDVEETQYF. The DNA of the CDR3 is TGCAGTGCTGGCCCAACAAGACGGGACGTAGAAGAGACCCAGTACTTC.